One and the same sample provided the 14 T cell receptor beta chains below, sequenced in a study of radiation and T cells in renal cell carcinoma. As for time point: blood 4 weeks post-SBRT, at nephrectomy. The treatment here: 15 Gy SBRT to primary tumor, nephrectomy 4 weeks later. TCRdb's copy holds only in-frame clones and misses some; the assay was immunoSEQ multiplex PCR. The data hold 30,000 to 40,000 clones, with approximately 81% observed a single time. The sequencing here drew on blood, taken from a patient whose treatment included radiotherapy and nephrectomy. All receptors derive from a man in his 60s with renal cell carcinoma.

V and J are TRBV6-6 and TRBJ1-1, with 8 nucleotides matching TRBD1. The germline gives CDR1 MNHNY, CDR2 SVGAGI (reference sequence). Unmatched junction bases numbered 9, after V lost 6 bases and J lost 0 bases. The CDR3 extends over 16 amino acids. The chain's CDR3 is CASSHVRTGLNTEAFF. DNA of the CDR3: TGTGCCAGCAGCCACGTCCGGACAGGGTTGAACACTGAAGCTTTCTTT.

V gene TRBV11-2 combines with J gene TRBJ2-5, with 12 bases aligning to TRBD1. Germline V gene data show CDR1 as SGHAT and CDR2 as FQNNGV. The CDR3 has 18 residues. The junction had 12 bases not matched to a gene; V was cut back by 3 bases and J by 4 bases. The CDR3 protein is CASSFNSGTGGLGETQYF. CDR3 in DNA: TGTGCCAGCAGCTTCAACTCCGGGACAGGGGGCCTAGGAGAGACCCAGTACTTC.

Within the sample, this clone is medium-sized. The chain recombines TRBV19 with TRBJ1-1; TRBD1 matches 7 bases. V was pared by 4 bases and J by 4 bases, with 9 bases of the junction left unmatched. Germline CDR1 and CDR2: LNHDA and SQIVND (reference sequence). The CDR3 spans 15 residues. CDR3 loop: CASSTQGSGSTEAFF. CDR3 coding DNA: TGTGCCAGTAGTACACAGGGGAGTGGGAGCACTGAAGCTTTCTTT.

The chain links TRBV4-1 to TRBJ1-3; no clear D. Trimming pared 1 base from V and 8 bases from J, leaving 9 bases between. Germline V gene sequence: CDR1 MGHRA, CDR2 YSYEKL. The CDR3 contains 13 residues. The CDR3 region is CASSQARTDTIYF. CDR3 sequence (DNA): TGCGCCAGCAGCCAAGCCCGCACGGACACCATATATTTT.

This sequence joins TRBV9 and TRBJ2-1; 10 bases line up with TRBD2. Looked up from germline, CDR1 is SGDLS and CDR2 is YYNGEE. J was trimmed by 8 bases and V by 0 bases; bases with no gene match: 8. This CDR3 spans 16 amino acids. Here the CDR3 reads CASSVVGTSVWDEQFF. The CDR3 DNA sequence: TGTGCCAGCAGCGTAGTTGGGACTAGCGTTTGGGATGAGCAGTTCTTC.

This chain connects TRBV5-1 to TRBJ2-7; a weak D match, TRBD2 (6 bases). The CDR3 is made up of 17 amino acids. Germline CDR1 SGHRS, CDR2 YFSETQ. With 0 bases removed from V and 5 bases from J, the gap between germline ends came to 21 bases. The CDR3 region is CASSLGPKPGGVNEQYF. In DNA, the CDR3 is TGCGCCAGCAGCTTGGGACCCAAACCCGGAGGGGTAAACGAGCAGTACTTC. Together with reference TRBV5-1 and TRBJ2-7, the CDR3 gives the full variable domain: KAGVTQTPRYLIKTRGQQVTLSCSPISGHRSVSWYQQTPGQGLQFLFEYFSETQRNKGNFPGRFSGRQFSNSRSEMNVSTLELGDSALYLCASSLGPKPGGVNEQYFGPGTRLTVT.

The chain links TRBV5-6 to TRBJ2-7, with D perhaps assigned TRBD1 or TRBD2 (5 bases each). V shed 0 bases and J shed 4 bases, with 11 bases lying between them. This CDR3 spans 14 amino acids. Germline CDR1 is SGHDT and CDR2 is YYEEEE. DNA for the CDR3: TGTGCCAGCAGCTTGGCCGGGGACCATTACGAGCAGTACTTC. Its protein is CASSLAGDHYEQYF. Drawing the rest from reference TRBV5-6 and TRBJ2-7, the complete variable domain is DAGVTQSPTHLIKTRGQQVTLRCSPKSGHDTVSWYQQALGQGPQFIFQYYEEEERQRGNFPDRFSGHQFPNYSSELNVNALLLGDSALYLCASSLAGDHYEQYFGPGTRLTVT.

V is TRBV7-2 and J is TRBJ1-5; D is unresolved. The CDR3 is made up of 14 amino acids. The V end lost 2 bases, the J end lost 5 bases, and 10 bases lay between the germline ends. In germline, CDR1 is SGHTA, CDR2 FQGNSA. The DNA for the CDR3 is TGTGCCAGCAGCTTAACCTTCGGGGATCAGCCCCAGCATTTT. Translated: CASSLTFGDQPQHF. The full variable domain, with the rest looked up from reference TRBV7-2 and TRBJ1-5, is GAGVSQSPSNKVTEKGKDVELRCDPISGHTALYWYRQSLGQGLEFLIYFQGNSAPDKSGLPSDRFSAERTGGSVSTLTIQRTQQEDSAVYLCASSLTFGDQPQHFGDGTRLSIL.

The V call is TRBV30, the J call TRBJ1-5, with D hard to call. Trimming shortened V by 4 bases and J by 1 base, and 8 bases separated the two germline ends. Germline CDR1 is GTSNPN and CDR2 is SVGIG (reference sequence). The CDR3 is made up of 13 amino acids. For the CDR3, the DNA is TGTGCCTGGACGGAGGACAGCAATCAGCCCCAGCATTTT. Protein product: CAWTEDSNQPQHF.

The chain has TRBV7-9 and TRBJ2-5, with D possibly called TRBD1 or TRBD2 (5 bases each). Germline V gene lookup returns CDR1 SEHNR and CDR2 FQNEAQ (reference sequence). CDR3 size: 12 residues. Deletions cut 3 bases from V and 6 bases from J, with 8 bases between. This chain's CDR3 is CASSFGAQTQYF. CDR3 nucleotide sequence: TGTGCCAGCAGCTTCGGGGCCCAGACCCAGTACTTC.

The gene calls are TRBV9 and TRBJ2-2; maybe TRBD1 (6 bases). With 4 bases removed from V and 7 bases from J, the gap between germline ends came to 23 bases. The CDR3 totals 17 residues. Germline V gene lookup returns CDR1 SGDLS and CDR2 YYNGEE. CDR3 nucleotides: TGTGCCAGCAGCCCCGCCGCCATGGGCCTAGGGGGCGGGGAGCTGTTTTTT. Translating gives CASSPAAMGLGGGELFF.

CDR3 coding DNA: TGTGCCAGCAGTGATCCGACTAGCGGTACAAACATTCAGTACTTC. This sequence encodes CASSDPTSGTNIQYF. This chain uses TRBV25-1 with TRBJ2-4; 9 nucleotides agree with TRBD2. Germline CDR1 MGHDK, CDR2 SYGVNS. The V gene end was trimmed by 3 bases and the J gene end by 6 bases; junction bases not matched to a gene: 6. This CDR3 region has 15 residues.

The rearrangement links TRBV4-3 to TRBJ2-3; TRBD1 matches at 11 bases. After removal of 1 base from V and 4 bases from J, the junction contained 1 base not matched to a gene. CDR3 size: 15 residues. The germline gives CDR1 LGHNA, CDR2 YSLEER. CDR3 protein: CASSQGDRGADTQYF. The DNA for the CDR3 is TGCGCCAGCAGCCAAGGGGACAGGGGGGCAGATACGCAGTATTTT.

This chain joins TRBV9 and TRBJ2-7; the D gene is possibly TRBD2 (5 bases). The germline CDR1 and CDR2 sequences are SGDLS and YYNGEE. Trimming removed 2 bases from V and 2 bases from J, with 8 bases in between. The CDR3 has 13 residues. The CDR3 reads CASSVSEAYEQYF. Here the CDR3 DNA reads TGTGCCAGCAGCGTTAGCGAGGCCTACGAGCAGTACTTC.